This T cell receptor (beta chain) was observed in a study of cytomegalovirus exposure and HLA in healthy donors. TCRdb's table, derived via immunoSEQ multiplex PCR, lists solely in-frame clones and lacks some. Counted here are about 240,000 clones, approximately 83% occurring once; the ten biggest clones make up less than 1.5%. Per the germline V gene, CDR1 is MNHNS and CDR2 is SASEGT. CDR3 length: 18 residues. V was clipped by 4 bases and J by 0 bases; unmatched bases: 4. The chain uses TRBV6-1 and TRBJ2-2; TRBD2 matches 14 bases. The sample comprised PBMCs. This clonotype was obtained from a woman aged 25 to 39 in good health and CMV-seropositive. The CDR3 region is CASSATSGRVPNTGELFF. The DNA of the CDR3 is TGTGCCAGCAGTGCGACTAGCGGGAGGGTACCGAACACCGGGGAGCTGTTTTTT.